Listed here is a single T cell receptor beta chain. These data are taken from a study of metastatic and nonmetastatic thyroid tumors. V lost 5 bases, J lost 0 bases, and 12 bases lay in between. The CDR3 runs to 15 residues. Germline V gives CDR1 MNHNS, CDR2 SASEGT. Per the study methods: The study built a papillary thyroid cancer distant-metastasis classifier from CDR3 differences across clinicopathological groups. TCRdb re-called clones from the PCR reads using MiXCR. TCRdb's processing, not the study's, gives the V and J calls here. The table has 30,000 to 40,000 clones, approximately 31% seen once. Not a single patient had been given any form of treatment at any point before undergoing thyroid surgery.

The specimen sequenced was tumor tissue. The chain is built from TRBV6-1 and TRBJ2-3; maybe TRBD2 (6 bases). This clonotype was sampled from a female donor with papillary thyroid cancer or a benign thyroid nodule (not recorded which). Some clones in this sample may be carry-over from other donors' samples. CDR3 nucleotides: TGTGCCAGCAGTCAAGGACTACCGAGCACAGATACGCAGTATTTT. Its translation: CASSQGLPSTDTQYF.